Listed here is a single TCR beta chain. What it binds is unknown. The entry originates in a study of STAT3 mutations in large granular lymphocyte leukemia. Whole-study findings and limits: TCR clonotype switching after therapy occurred in about 30% of the 18 patients. Every T-cell large granular lymphocyte leukemia patient had at least one immunodominant TCR beta clonotype.

The CDR3 has 14 residues. V was pared by 4 bases and J by 7 bases, with 3 bases of the junction left unmatched. The germline V gene encodes CDR1 LNHDA and CDR2 SQIVND (reference sequence). Repertoires were generated with immunoSEQ multiplex PCR, while TCRdb's copy carries only in-frame clones and drops some. The table has fewer than 7,500 clones, roughly 88% seen once. Material: PBMCs. The chain employs TRBV19 and TRBJ2-1, with 11 bases identical to TRBD2. This receptor was taken from a human donor with T large granular lymphocyte leukemia. Some clones in this sample may be carry-over from other donors' samples. The CDR3 DNA reads as TGTGCCAGTAGTAGACTAGCGGGGCTAAATGAGCAGTTCTTC. It codes for CASSRLAGLNEQFF.